One sample yielded the 26 T cell receptor beta chains listed below, sequenced in a study of T cell repertoires in cytomegalovirus infection. TCRdb analysed the reads with MiXCR anew, one entry per CDR3 protein. The table has a few hundred thousand distinct CDR3 sequences, about a sixth seen once; the top ten hold 40% to 55%. Sequencing used CD8+ T cells from PBMCs. These receptors were collected from a human donor in good health (CMV status not recorded). Some clones in this sample may be carry-over from other donors' samples.

V gene TRBV28 combines with J gene TRBJ2-1, with no clear D. V was pared by 5 bases and J by 2 bases, with 13 bases between. The CDR3 consists of 15 residues. The germline V gene has CDR1 MDHEN and CDR2 SYDVKM. The CDR3 DNA sequence: TGTGCCAGCAGTCCTAAAATAGGGACCTACAATGAGCAGTTCTTC. Amino acids: CASSPKIGTYNEQFF.

This clonotype has just a few counts. The rearrangement joins TRBV20-1 to TRBJ1-2; 8 nucleotides line up with TRBD1. V shed 0 bases and J 4 bases; nucleotides not matched to a gene: 4. CDR1 and CDR2 (germline): DFQATT, SNEGSKA (reference sequence). CDR3 length equals 14 residues. The CDR3: CSARDRGRVYGYTF. The CDR3 DNA follows: TGCAGTGCTAGAGACAGGGGGCGGGTCTATGGCTACACCTTC.

The DNA for the CDR3 is TGCAGCGTTGACCTGGTAGACAATGAGCAGTTCTTC. Translated, it gives CSVDLVDNEQFF. This chain connects TRBV29-1 to TRBJ2-1, with no clear D. Trimming took 3 bases from V and 5 from J, leaving 8 bases between them. This CDR3 is 12 amino acids long. Germline V gene data show CDR1 as SQVTM and CDR2 as ANQGSEA.

This clonotype was observed a handful of times. The V gene is TRBV7-9, the J gene TRBJ1-2; D gene unclear. Germline assignment: CDR1 SEHNR and CDR2 FQNEAQ (reference sequence). Trimming removed 7 bases at V and 2 bases at J, with 11 bases between. The CDR3 covers 13 residues. The CDR3 protein is CASTSGPNYGYTF. The CDR3 bases are TGTGCCAGCACCAGTGGCCCCAACTATGGCTACACCTTC.

V usage is TRBV4-1 and J usage is TRBJ2-1, with D uncertain. V was shortened by 4 bases and J by 9 bases, with 10 bases between the two germline ends. Germline V lookup: CDR1 MGHRA, CDR2 YSYEKL. CDR3 size: 12 residues. The DNA for the CDR3 is TGCGCCAGCAGCCGACCGTCTTTTGAGCAGTTCTTC. This sequence encodes CASSRPSFEQFF.

The V and J genes are TRBV2 and TRBJ1-2, with TRBD1 as a possible D gene (6 bases). Germline V gene lookup returns CDR1 SNHLY and CDR2 FYNNEI. V was cut by 2 bases and J by 8 bases, with 15 bases left in between. This CDR3 has 14 amino acids. The chain's CDR3 is CASSERGSLGGYTF. The CDR3 DNA sequence: TGTGCCAGCAGTGAAAGGGGGTCCCTGGGCGGCTACACCTTC. Filled out from reference TRBV2 and TRBJ1-2, the complete variable domain reads EPEVTQTPSHQVTQMGQEVILRCVPISNHLYFYWYRQILGQKVEFLVSFYNNEISEKSEIFDDQFSVERPDGSNFTLKIRSTKLEDSAMYFCASSERGSLGGYTFGSGTRLTVV.

This clonotype has only a few counts. The V and J genes are TRBV7-8 and TRBJ1-5; D is unclear. The V and J ends lost 5 bases and 4 bases respectively, with 12 bases between them. The CDR3 consists of 14 residues. Germline CDR1 SGHVS, CDR2 FQNEAQ. CDR3 amino acids: CASSVDVPNQPQHF. CDR3 coding DNA: TGTGCCAGCAGCGTCGATGTCCCAAATCAGCCCCAGCATTTT. The full variable domain, rest sourced from reference TRBV7-8 and TRBJ1-5, is GAGVSQSPRYKVAKRGQDVALRCDPISGHVSLFWYQQALGQGPEFLTYFQNEAQLDKSGLPSDRFFAERPEGSVSTLKIQRTQQEDSAVYLCASSVDVPNQPQHFGDGTRLSIL.

V and J are TRBV4-3 and TRBJ2-1; 8 bases map to TRBD2. Germline V gives CDR1 LGHNA, CDR2 YSLEER. After removal of 0 bases from V and 6 bases from J, the junction contained 10 bases not matched to a gene. This CDR3 spans 17 amino acids. In DNA, the CDR3 is TGCGCCAGCAGCCAAGACGTATTTCTTCTAGCGGGCAATGAGCAGTTCTTC. It codes for CASSQDVFLLAGNEQFF.

The V and J genes are TRBV29-1 and TRBJ2-3; perhaps TRBD2 as D (6 bases). This CDR3 contains 16 residues. In germline, CDR1 is SQVTM, CDR2 ANQGSEA. The V end lost 1 base, the J end lost 1 base, and 15 bases lay between the germline ends. CDR3 bases: TGCAGCGTTGAAGGGGCAAGCGGGCTACGCACAGATACGCAGTATTTT. Translated: CSVEGASGLRTDTQYF.

This clonotype turned up a few times. This chain uses TRBV27 with TRBJ1-5, with D unclear. Germline loops: CDR1 MNHEY, CDR2 SMNVEV (reference sequence). The V gene lost 8 bases and the J gene lost 6 bases, with 11 bases spanning the gap. This CDR3 is built from 12 residues. CDR3 sequence reads: CASSGEGQPQHF. The CDR3, as DNA: TGTGCCAGCTCGGGTGAGGGTCAGCCCCAGCATTTT.

Points on this clonotype: At one end, the junction sequence differs from germline, possibly due to a read error. The V call is TRBV28, the J call TRBJ2-1; 13 bases line up with TRBD2. CDR3 length equals 17 residues. Germline V gives CDR1 MDHEN, CDR2 SYDVKM. CDR3 DNA sequence: TGTGTCAGCAGTTTATTTGGGACTAGCGGGGCCTACAATGAGCAGTTCTTC. The encoded protein is CVSSLFGTSGAYNEQFF.

This clonotype was detected a few times. The V and J genes are TRBV30 and TRBJ1-1, with TRBD1 as a possible D gene (6 bases). The germline V and J ends were trimmed by 7 bases and 1 base, with 10 bases remaining between them. The germline CDR1 and CDR2 sequences are GTSNPN and SVGIG (reference sequence). The CDR3 spans 12 residues. CDR3 DNA sequence: TGTGCCTTAGACAGGACGAACACTGAAGCTTTCTTT. It yields the protein CALDRTNTEAFF. Variable domain in full (rest from reference TRBV30 and TRBJ1-1): SQTIHQWPATLVQPVGSPLSLECTVEGTSNPNLYWYRQAAGRGLQLLFYSVGIGQISSEVPQNLSASRPQDRQFILSSKKLLLSDSGFYLCALDRTNTEAFFGQGTRLTVV.

The sample holds a few counts of this clonotype. This rearrangement joins TRBV5-1 to TRBJ1-3, with a weak D call TRBD1 (6 bases). V was clipped by 5 bases and J by 0 bases, with 12 bases between them. This CDR3 comprises 15 residues. Germline-derived CDR1 and CDR2 are SGHRS and YFSETQ. CDR3 sequence reads: CASRRDIYSGNTIYF. The CDR3 nucleotides read TGCGCCAGCAGACGGGACATCTACTCTGGAAACACCATATATTTT.

At least ten counts were recorded for this clonotype. This rearrangement joins TRBV7-8 to TRBJ1-1; D is perhaps TRBD1 (5 bases). The CDR3 has 15 amino acids. Germline V gene sequence: CDR1 SGHVS, CDR2 FQNEAQ. The V gene lost 1 base and the J gene lost 4 bases, with 13 bases spanning the gap. The CDR3 nucleotides are TGTGCCAGCAGCTTAGTATACGGGGCGGGCACTGAAGCTTTCTTT. It encodes CASSLVYGAGTEAFF.

This clonotype has ten or more counts. The chain has TRBV7-9 and TRBJ2-5; TRBD1 agrees at 11 bases. V was pared by 4 bases and J by 6 bases, with 10 bases of the junction left unmatched. The CDR3 runs to 16 residues. The germline V gene encodes CDR1 SEHNR and CDR2 FQNEAQ (reference sequence). The CDR3 nucleotides read TGTGCCAGCAGCTCAGCCTCGGGACAGGGGGTCAAGACCCAGTACTTC. Protein product: CASSSASGQGVKTQYF.

This clonotype was picked up a small number of times. The chain uses TRBV2 and TRBJ1-6, with D possibly being TRBD1 (6 bases). The CDR3 runs to 14 residues. Germline V CDR1 and CDR2: SNHLY, FYNNEI. V dropped 5 bases and J dropped 9 bases, with 14 bases sitting between them. CDR3 DNA: TGTGCCAGCAGTCTTGGGGGCGCGGCTTCACCCCTCCACTTT. This gives the protein CASSLGGAASPLHF.

This sequence joins TRBV12-3 or TRBV12-4 and TRBJ2-3, with TRBD1 matching over 7 bases. The length of the CDR3 is 15 residues. The J segment lost 1 base and the V segment lost 0 bases, leaving 1 base of the junction unmatched. The CDR3 nucleotides read TGTGCCAGCAGTTTAGCAACAGGGGGCACAGATACGCAGTATTTT. Protein product: CASSLATGGTDTQYF.

V usage is TRBV10-3 and J usage is TRBJ1-2, with no clear D. Per the germline V gene, CDR1 is ENHRY and CDR2 is SYGVKD. Trimming pared 2 bases from V and 2 bases from J, leaving 15 bases between. This CDR3 is built from 16 residues. CDR3 loop: CAISENGGVANYGYTF. Here the CDR3 DNA reads TGTGCCATCAGTGAGAACGGTGGAGTGGCCAACTATGGCTACACCTTC.

The chain recombines TRBV4-1 with TRBJ2-5; D not resolved. V lost 1 base, J lost 1 base, and 10 bases lay in between. The CDR3 consists of 15 residues. The germline V gene encodes CDR1 MGHRA and CDR2 YSYEKL. The CDR3 region is CASSQGVLLQETQYF. Written as DNA, the CDR3 is TGCGCCAGCAGCCAAGGTGTATTGCTCCAAGAGACCCAGTACTTC.

This chain links TRBV3-1 with TRBJ2-3, with a tentative D call TRBD2 (6 bases). V shed 2 bases and J shed 2 bases, with 17 bases lying between them. CDR1 is LGHDT, CDR2 YNNKEL, per germline (reference sequence). CDR3 size: 17 residues. Written as DNA, the CDR3 is TGTGCCAGCAGCCAAAAGGAAGCTAGCGTAAACACAGATACGCAGTATTTT. It codes for CASSQKEASVNTDTQYF.

This clonotype has ten or more counts. The V and J genes are TRBV7-9 and TRBJ2-7; 8 nucleotides match TRBD2. CDR3 length: 14 residues. Germline values: CDR1 SEHNR, CDR2 FQNEAQ (reference sequence). V gave up 2 bases and J gave up 5 bases; unmatched junction bases: 5. The CDR3 coding sequence is TGTGCCAGCAGCTTATGGCGGGAGGTCAACGAGCAGTACTTC. As protein: CASSLWREVNEQYF.

In its sample, this clonotype was seen many times. The chain recombines TRBV7-2 with TRBJ1-1; 7 nucleotides align to TRBD1. V lost 6 bases, J lost 1 base, and 5 bases stayed unmatched. The CDR3 totals 14 residues. The V gene's germline CDR1 is SGHTA and CDR2 FQGNSA. CDR3 loop: CASSVDRTNTEAFF. CDR3 nucleotides: TGTGCCAGCAGTGTGGACAGGACGAACACTGAAGCTTTCTTT.

This chain links TRBV19 with TRBJ2-3; TRBD2 agrees at 11 bases. The CDR3 loop spans 17 amino acids. V trimming: 6 bases; J trimming: 4 bases; junction bases outside the gene matches: 12. CDR1 is LNHDA, CDR2 SQIVND, per germline (reference sequence). In DNA form, the CDR3 reads TGTGCCAGTAGCCAACTAGCGGGGGCCTCTCTTGCAGATACGCAGTATTTT. It codes for CASSQLAGASLADTQYF.

This clonotype was found many times. In DNA form, the CDR3 reads TGTGCCAGCAGTCGCCACTACGAGCAGTACTTC. Amino acid sequence: CASSRHYEQYF. V and J are TRBV7-2 and TRBJ2-7; no clear D gene. V was pared by 6 bases and J by 3 bases, with 6 bases between. Germline assignment: CDR1 SGHTA and CDR2 FQGNSA. The CDR3 totals 11 residues.

The sample holds a few counts of this clonotype. V gene TRBV11-2 combines with J gene TRBJ2-1; 12 positions match TRBD2. Trimming at V came to 5 bases and at J to 9 bases, leaving 11 bases not matched to a gene. CDR1 and CDR2 from the germline V gene are SGHAT and FQNNGV. This CDR3 comprises 16 residues. CDR3 region: CASSRSTSGGRIEQFF. Written as DNA, the CDR3 is TGTGCCAGCAGCCGATCAACTAGCGGGGGGCGAATTGAGCAGTTCTTC.

This clonotype was counted a few times. This chain connects TRBV11-2 to TRBJ2-7; 7 nucleotides agree with TRBD1. J gave up 3 bases and V 3 bases, and 8 bases lay outside the gene matches. The CDR3 has 15 residues. CDR1 and CDR2 from the germline V gene are SGHAT and FQNNGV. The CDR3 DNA reads TGTGCCAGCAGCTTCGCCGGGACAGATTACTACGAGCAGTACTTC. Its translation is CASSFAGTDYYEQYF.